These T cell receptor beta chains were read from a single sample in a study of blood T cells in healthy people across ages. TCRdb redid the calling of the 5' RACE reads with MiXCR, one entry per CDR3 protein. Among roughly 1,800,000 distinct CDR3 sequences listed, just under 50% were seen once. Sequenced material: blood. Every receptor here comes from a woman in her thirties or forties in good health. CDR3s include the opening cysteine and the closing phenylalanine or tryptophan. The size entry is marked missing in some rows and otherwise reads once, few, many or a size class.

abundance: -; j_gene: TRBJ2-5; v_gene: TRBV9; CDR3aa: CASSVESFQETRYF
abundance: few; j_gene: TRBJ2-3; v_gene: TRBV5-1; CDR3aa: CASSSGLAGTQTTDTQYF
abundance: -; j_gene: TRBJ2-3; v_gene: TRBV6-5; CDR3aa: CASSAGQGRTDTQYF
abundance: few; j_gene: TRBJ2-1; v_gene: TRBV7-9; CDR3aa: CASSHTRAGGYNEQFF
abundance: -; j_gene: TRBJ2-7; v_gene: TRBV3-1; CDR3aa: CASSPFPASYEQYF
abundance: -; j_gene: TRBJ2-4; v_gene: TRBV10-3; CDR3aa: CAISENPGAAKNIQYF
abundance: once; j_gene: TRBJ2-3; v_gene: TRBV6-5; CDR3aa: CASNVAGSSTDTQYF
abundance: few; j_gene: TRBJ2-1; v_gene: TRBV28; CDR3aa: CASSPLRGGQTFNEQFF
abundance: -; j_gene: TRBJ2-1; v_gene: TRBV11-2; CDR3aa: CASSLLRDRGLNEQFF
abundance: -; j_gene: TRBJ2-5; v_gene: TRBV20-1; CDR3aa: CSAHLREETQYF
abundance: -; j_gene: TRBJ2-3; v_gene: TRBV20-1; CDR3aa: CSGTSGGAADTQYF
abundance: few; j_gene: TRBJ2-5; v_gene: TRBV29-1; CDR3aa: CSVELGAEETQYF
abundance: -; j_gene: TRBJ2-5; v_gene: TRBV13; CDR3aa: CASSFGPSGVQETQYF
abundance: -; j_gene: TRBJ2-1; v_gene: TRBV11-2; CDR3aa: CASSSFQRRMNEQFF
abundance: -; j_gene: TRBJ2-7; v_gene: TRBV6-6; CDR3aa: CASLPGQGIEEQYF
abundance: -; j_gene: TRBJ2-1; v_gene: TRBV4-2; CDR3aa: CASSQPLKNEQFF
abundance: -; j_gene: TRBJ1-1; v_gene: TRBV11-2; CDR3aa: CASSVKGTNTEAFF
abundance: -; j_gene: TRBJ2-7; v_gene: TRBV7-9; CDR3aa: CASSRPEFHEQYF
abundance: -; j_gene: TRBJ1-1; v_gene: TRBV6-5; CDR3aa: CASRRGDRRPSEAFF
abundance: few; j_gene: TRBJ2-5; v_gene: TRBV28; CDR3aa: CASSLFRGQAQETQYF
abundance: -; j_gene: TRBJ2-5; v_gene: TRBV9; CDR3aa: CASSPDGELEETQYF
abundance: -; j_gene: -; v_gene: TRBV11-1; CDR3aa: CASSRGGWENIQYF
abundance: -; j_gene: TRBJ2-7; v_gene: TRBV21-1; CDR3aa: CASSKVGVEQYF
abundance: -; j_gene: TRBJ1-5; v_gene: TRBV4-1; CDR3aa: CASSQDSGQEDQPQHF
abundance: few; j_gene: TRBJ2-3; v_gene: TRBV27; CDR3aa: CASRPLEDYRTDTQYF
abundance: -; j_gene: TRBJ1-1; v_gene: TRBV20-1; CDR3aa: CSASTQYNTEAFF
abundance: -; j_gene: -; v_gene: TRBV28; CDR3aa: CASSFLGVEQYF
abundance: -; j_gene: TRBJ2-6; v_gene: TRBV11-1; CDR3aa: CASSSTPSGANVLTF
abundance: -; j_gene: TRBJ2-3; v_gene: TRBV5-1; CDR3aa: CASSLGDLTDTQYF
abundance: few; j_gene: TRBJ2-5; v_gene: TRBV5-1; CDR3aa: CASSLSSDGETQYF
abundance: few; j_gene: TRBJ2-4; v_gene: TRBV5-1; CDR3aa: CASSPGADIAKNIQYF
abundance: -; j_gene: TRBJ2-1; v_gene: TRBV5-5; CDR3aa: CASSSEATSYNEQFF
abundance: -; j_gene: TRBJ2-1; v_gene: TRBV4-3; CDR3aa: CASSQEGGVIDNEQFF
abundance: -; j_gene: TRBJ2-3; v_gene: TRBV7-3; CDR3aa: CASSPTRLDTQYF
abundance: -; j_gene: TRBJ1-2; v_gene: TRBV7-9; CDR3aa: CASSLEEGPHGYTF
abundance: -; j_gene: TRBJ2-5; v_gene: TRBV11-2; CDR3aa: CASSLSHSETQYF
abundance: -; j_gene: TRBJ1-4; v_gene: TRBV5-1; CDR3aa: CASRPTGNANEKLFF
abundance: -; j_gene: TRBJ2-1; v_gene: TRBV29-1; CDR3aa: CSVEGAQGFYNEQFF
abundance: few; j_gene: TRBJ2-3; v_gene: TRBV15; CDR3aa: CATSRDGGEADTQYF
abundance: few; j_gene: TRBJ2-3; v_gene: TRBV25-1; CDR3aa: CASRGTGISTDTQYF
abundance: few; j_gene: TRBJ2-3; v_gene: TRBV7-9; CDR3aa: CASSPTSDRGFSRTDTQYF
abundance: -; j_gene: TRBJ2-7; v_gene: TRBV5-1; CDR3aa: CASSLVQELDEQYF
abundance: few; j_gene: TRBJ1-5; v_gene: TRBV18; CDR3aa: CASSPGQNQPQHF
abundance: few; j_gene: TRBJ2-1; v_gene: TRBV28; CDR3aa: CASSASGTPPEFF
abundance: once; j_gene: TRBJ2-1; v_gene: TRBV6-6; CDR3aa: CANSREGQGANEQFF
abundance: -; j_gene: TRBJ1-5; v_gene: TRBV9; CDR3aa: CASSVEGTDQPQHF
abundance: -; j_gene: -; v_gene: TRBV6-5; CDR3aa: CASSRGYRGRGETQYF
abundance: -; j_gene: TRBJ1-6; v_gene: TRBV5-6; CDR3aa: CASSFRGNHGSPLHF
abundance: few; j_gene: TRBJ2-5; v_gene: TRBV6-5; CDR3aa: CASSYSPRGRGETQYF
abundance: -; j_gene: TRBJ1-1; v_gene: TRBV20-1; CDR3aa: CSARAPGVMGNTEAFF
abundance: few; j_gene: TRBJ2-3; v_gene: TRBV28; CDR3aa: CASTTRGVLDTQYF
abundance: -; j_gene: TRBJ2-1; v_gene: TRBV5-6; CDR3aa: CASSSQTSGGSYNEQFF
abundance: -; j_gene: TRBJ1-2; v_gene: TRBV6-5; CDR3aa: CASRFRNYGYTF